The 2 T cell receptor beta chains presented below share a single source sample, sequenced in a study of blood T cell repertoires in COVID-19. Sequencing used immunoSEQ multiplex PCR; TCRdb keeps in-frame clones, though not all of them. The sample includes approximately 130,000 clones, 84% seen only once; the top ten take 9.5% to 15%. The specimen was peripheral blood. The receptors stem from a human donor in a cohort sampled during active COVID-19.

This clone has more than one count but fewer than ten. This chain uses TRBV7-7 with TRBJ2-2; 10 bases are shared with TRBD2. The germline V gene has CDR1 SSHAT and CDR2 FNYEAQ (reference sequence). V lost 4 bases, J lost 5 bases, and 7 bases stayed unmatched. The CDR3 is 16 residues long. The CDR3 nucleotides read TGTGCCAGCAGCTCCGGACTAGCGGCGGGGACCGGGGAGCTGTTTTTT. It codes for CASSSGLAAGTGELFF.

J is TRBJ1-3 and V is TRBV7-9; D unresolved. V lost 5 bases and J 3 bases, leaving 11 bases between the germline ends. Germline V lookup: CDR1 SEHNR, CDR2 FQNEAQ (reference sequence). The CDR3 runs to 14 residues. The CDR3 region has the DNA TGTGCCAGCAGCGATCAACGGTATGGAAACACCATATATTTT. It is translated as CASSDQRYGNTIYF.